This T cell receptor (beta chain) comes out of a study of blood T cell repertoires in COVID-19. Study summary: Specimens from acute and convalescent COVID-19 originated in the United States, Italy and Spain. PBMCs, B-cell-depleted T cells, or T cells provided the cDNA or gDNA that made up the material.

Authors' methods: Reference gene primer amplification yielded estimated nucleated cell counts. The method was immunoSEQ multiplex PCR; TCRdb's version includes in-frame clones alone and lacks a portion of them. The V and J calls and clone size were taken over from that table, and D and trimming were inferred from the DNA. Of around 78,000 clones detected, just over 85% appear once; the ten largest clones hold 25% to 30%. V was shortened by 3 bases and J by 3 bases, with 14 bases between the two germline ends. CDR1 is SQVTM and CDR2 is ANQGSEA in the germline V gene. The CDR3 length is 14 residues. The sequenced sample was peripheral blood. V and J are TRBV29-1 and TRBJ1-1; D is perhaps TRBD1 (5 bases). This clonotype originated in a man aged 50-60 years with active or convalescent COVID-19. This CDR3 reads CSVDNGTPYTEAFF. In nucleotides, the CDR3 is TGCAGCGTTGATAACGGGACTCCTTACACTGAAGCTTTCTTT.